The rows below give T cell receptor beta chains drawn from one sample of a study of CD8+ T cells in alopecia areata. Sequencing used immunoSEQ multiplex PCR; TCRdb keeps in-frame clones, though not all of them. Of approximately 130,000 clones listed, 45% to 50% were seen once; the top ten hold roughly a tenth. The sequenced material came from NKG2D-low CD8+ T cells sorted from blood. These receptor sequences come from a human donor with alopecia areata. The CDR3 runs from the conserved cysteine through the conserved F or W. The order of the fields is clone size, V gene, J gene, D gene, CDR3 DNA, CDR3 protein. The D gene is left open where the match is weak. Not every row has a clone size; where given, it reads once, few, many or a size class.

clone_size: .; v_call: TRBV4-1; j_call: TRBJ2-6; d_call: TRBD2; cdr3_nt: TGCGCCAGCAGCCCGACTAGCGGCTCTGGGGCCAACGTCCTGACTTTC; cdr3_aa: CASSPTSGSGANVLTF
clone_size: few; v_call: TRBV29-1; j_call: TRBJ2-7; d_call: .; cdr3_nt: TGCAGCGTTGTAGCAGGAGACTACGAGCAGTACTTC; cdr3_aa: CSVVAGDYEQYF
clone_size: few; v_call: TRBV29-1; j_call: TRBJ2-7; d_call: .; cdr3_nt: TGCAGCGTTGGTATCTACGAGCAGTACTTC; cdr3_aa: CSVGIYEQYF
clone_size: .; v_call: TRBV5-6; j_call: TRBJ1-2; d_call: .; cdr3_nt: TGTGCCAGCAGCACAAGCGCCTATGGCTACACCTTC; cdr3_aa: CASSTSAYGYTF
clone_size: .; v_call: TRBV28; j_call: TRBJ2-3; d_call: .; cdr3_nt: TGTGCCAGCTCCTCGAATACGCAGTATTTT; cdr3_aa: CASSSNTQYF
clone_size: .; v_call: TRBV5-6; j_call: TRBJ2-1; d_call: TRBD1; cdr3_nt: TGTGCCAGCAGCTTATACTCCGGGACAGGGATCTCCCATGAGCAGTTCTTC; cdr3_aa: CASSLYSGTGISHEQFF
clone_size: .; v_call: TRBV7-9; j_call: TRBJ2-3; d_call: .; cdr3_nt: TGTGCCAGCAGCTCGACAGTTTCAGATACGCAGTATTTT; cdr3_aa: CASSSTVSDTQYF
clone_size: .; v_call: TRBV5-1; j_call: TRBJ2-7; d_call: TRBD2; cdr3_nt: TGCGCCAGCAGCCCTGCGGGGGGCGGCTCCTACGAGCAGTACTTC; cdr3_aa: CASSPAGGGSYEQYF
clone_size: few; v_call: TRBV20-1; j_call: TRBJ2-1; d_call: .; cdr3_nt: TGCAGTGCTAGTGAACATAATGAGCAGTTCTTC; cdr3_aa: CSASEHNEQFF
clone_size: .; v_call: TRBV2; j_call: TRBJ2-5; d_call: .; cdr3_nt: TGTGCCAGCAGTCGCTACCGGGGAGCTGAGACCCAGTACTTC; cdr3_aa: CASSRYRGAETQYF
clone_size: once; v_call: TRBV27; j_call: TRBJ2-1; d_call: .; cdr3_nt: TGTGCCAGCAGTTCCACGACAGGCCTCAATGAGCAGTTCTTC; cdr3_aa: CASSSTTGLNEQFF
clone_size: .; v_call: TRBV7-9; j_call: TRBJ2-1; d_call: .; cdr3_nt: TGTGCCAGCAGCAGAACGACAGGAGGAAGTTACAATGATCAGTTCTTC; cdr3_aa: CASSRTTGGSYNDQFF
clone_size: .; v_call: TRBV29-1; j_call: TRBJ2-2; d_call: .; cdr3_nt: TGCAGCGCCCTAGAGACCGGGGAGCTGTTTTTT; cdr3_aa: CSALETGELFF
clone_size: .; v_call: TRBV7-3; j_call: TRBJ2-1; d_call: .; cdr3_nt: TGTGCCAGCAGCGGGGGGCAGAGCTCCTACAATGAGCAGTTCTTC; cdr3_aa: CASSGGQSSYNEQFF
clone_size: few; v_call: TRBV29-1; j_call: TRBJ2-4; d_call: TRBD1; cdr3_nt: TGCAGCGCCCCAGACAGGGAAGGCATTCAGTACTTC; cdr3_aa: CSAPDREGIQYF
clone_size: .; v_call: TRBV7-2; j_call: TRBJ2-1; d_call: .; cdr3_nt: TGTGCCAGCAGCCCTCCCGACCTCAATGAGCAGTTCTTC; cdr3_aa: CASSPPDLNEQFF
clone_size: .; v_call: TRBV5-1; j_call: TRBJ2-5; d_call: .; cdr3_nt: TGCGCCAGCAGCTTGGGCGGACAAGAGACCCAGTACTTC; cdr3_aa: CASSLGGQETQYF
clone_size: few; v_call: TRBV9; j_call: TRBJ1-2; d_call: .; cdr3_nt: TGTGCCAGCAGCGGCCCGAAAGGCTACACCTTC; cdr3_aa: CASSGPKGYTF
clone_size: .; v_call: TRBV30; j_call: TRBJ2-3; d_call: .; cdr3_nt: TGTGCCCTGGAAGAGTCCCCCACTCCAGATACGCAGTATTTT; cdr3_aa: CALEESPTPDTQYF
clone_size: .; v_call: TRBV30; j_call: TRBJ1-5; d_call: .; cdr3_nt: TGTGCCTGGAGTCTGGGAGGGAGAGGCAATCAGCCCCAGCATTTT; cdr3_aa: CAWSLGGRGNQPQHF
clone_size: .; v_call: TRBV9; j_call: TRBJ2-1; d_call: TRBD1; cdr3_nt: TGTGCCAGCAGCGTAGCGGGACAGGGTAGAGACAATGAGCAGTTCTTC; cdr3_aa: CASSVAGQGRDNEQFF
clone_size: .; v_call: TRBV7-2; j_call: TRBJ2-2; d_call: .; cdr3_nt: TGTGCCAGCAGCTTAGAGGGGAACACCGGGGAGCTGTTTTTT; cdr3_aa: CASSLEGNTGELFF
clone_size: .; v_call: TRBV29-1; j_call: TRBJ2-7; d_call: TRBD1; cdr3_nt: TGCAGCGTTGAAGATCCCGCCGGGACAGGGACCGACGAGCAGTACTTC; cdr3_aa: CSVEDPAGTGTDEQYF
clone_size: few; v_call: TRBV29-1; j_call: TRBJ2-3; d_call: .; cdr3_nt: TGCAGCACGGGGCTTTCAAGCACAGATACGCAGTATTTT; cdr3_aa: CSTGLSSTDTQYF
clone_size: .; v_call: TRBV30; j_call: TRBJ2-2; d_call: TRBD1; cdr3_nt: TGTGCCTGGAAATTACAGGGGGCGGACACCGGGGAGCTGTTTTTT; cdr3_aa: CAWKLQGADTGELFF
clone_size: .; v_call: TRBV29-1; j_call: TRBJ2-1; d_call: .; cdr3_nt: TGCAGCGTCACCACCTCCGGGAGATCCTACAATGAGCAGTTCTTC; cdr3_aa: CSVTTSGRSYNEQFF
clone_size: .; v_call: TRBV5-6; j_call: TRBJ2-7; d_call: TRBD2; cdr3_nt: TGTGCCAGCAGTGGACTAGTCCGCTACGAGCAGTACTTC; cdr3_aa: CASSGLVRYEQYF
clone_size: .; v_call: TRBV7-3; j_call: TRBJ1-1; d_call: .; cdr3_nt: TGTGCCAGCAGCCCAGACCCGAACACTGAAGCTTTCTTT; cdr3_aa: CASSPDPNTEAFF
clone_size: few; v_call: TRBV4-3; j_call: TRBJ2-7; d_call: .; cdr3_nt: TGCGCCAGCAGCCAAGAGTCCGGGGTCTACGAGCAGTACTTC; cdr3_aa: CASSQESGVYEQYF
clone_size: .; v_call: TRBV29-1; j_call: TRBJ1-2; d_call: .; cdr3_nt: TGCAGCGGATGGACAAGGACCCGAGGTGGCTACACCTTC; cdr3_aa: CSGWTRTRGGYTF
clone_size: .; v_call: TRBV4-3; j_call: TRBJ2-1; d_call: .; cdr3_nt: TGCGCCACCTCCCCCGAGGGGCAGGGCTCCTACAATGAGCAGTTCTTC; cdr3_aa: CATSPEGQGSYNEQFF
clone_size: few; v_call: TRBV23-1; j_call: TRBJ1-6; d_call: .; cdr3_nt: TGCGCCAGCAGTCGGGGCAGGGTTAGGTCACCCCTCCACTTT; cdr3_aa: CASSRGRVRSPLHF
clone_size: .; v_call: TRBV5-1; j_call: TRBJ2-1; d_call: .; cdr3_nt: TGCGCCAGCAGCCCGGAAAGTATCCGGGACCATGAGCAGTTCTTC; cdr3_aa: CASSPESIRDHEQFF
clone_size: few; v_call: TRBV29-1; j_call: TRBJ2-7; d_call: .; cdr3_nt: TGCAGCGTTGAAGAGGAGGGGTACGAGCAGTACTTC; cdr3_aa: CSVEEEGYEQYF
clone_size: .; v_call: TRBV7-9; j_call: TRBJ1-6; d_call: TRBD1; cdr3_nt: TGTGCCAGCAGCTTTTACAGGGGTGAGATAGATTCACCCCTCCACTTT; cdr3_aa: CASSFYRGEIDSPLHF
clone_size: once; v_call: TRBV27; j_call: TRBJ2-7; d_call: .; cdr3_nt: TGTGCCAGCAGTTTGGGCCGCGCCGGACGTACCTACGAGCAGTACTTC; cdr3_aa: CASSLGRAGRTYEQYF
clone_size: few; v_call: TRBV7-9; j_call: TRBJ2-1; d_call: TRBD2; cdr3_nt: TGTGCCAGCAGCCGCCAACTAGCGGGAGTTCGGAATGAGCAGTTCTTC; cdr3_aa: CASSRQLAGVRNEQFF
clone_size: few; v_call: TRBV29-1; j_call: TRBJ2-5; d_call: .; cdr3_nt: TGCAGCGAAGAGAGGGGGGAAGAGACCCAGTACTTC; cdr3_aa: CSEERGEETQYF
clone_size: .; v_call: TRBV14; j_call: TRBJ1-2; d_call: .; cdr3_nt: TGTGCCAGCAGCGAGGGTTTTGGCTACACCTTC; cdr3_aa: CASSEGFGYTF
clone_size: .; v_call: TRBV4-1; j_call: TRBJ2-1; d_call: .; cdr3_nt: TGCGCCAGCAGAGGTCTTGGGCCTAATGAGCAGTTCTTC; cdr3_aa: CASRGLGPNEQFF
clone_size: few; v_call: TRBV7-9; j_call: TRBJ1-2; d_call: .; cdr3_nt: TGTGCCAGCAGGGGTATGAACTATGGCTACACCTTC; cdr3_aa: CASRGMNYGYTF
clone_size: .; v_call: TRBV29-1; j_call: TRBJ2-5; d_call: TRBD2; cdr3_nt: TGCAGCGTTGCGGGGCCGGCGGGAGCGTCAGAGACCCAGTACTTC; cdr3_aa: CSVAGPAGASETQYF
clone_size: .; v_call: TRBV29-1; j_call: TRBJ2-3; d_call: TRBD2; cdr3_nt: TGCAGCGTGTACGGGGGGACTGACAACACAGATACGCAGTATTTT; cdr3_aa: CSVYGGTDNTDTQYF
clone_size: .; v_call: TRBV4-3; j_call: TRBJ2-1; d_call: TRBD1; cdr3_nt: TGCGCCAGCAGCGATCACGCCGGGACAGGGAGCAATGAGCAGTTCTTC; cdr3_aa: CASSDHAGTGSNEQFF
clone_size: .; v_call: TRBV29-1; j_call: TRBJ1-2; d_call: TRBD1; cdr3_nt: TGCAGCGTTGAACAGAGGACAGGGCAATATGGCTACACCTTC; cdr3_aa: CSVEQRTGQYGYTF
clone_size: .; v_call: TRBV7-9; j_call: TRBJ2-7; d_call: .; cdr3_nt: TGTGCCAGCAGCTTAGTCGGAGCGGAGCAGTACTTC; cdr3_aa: CASSLVGAEQYF
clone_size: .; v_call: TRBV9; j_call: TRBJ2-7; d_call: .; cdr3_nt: TGTGCCAGCAGCGTAGCACTACGGGACGAGCAGTACTTC; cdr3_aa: CASSVALRDEQYF
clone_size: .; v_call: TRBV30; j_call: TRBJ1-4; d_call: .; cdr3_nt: TGTGCCTGGACAGCGGGTAATGAAAAACTGTTTTTT; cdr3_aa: CAWTAGNEKLFF
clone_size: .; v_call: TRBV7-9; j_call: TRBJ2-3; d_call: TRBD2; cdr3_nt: TGTGCCAGCAGCTTACTTCTAGCGGACCTCGGGGATACGCAGTATTTT; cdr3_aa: CASSLLLADLGDTQYF
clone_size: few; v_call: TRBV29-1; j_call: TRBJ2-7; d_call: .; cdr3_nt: TGCAGCGTTGAATTCGGAGGGAGAAGTCTCGAGCAGTACTTC; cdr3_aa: CSVEFGGRSLEQYF
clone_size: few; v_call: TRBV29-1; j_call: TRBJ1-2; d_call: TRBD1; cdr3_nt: TGCAGCGTTGAATTACAGGGGGCGAGTGGCTACACCTTC; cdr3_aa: CSVELQGASGYTF
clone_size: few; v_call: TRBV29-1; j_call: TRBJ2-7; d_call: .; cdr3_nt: TGCAGCGTGCTCCGGAACAGACCTTCCTCCTACGAGCAGTACTTC; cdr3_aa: CSVLRNRPSSYEQYF
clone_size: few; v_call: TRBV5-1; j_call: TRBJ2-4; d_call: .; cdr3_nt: TGCGCCAGCAGCTTCCCGGGGGTAAACATTCAGTACTTC; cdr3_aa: CASSFPGVNIQYF
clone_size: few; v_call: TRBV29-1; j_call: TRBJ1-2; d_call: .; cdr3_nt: TGCAGCGTTGAAGAGCTGAACGGCTACACCTTC; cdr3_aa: CSVEELNGYTF
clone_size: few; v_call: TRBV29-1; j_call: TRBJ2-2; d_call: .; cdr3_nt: TGCAGCGCAAGGGGCCTCCTCGCCGGGGAGCTGTTTTTT; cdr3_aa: CSARGLLAGELFF